A selection of T cell receptor beta chains follows, all from one sample in a study of blood T cell repertoires in COVID-19. Sequenced by immunoSEQ multiplex PCR; TCRdb stores in-frame clones only, minus some. The table lists fewer than 250,000 clones, approximately 90% of them singletons, with 0.55% to 0.75% in the top ten. The sample taken for sequencing was peripheral blood. Receptor source: a man aged 40-50 years with acute or convalescent COVID-19. CDR3s include the opening cysteine and the closing phenylalanine or tryptophan. A D gene is named only where the DNA matches it firmly.

TRBV10-1	NA	TRBJ2-7	TGCGCCAGCAGGCGTCTGGGGCCCACCTACGAGCAGTACTTC	CASRRLGPTYEQYF
TRBV7-2	TRBD2	TRBJ2-2	TGTGCCAGCAGTCCGTCTTGGCTAGCGGGAGGCACCGGGGAGCTGTTTTTT	CASSPSWLAGGTGELFF
TRBV28	TRBD1	TRBJ2-3	TGTGCCAGCAGTTTACAGGGGGGCACAGATACGCAGTATTTT	CASSLQGGTDTQYF
TRBV6-6	NA	TRBJ1-1	TGTGCCAGCAGCGCCCCAGAGGCGAACACTGAAGCTTTCTTT	CASSAPEANTEAFF
TRBV29-1	TRBD2	TRBJ2-3	TGCAGCGTTGACCCCCTGGCGGGAGACACAGATACGCAGTATTTT	CSVDPLAGDTDTQYF
TRBV2	TRBD1	TRBJ1-1	TGTGCCAGCAGTTGGGACAGAGATAACACTGAAGCTTTCTTT	CASSWDRDNTEAFF
TRBV27	TRBD1	TRBJ2-1	TGTGCCAGCAGCAAAGACAGGGACTCCTACAATGAGCAGTTCTTC	CASSKDRDSYNEQFF
TRBV19	NA	TRBJ2-2	TGTGCCAGTACCCTGGTCGGGGGCACCGGGGAGCTGTTTTTT	CASTLVGGTGELFF
TRBV19	TRBD2	TRBJ2-3	TGTGCCAGTAGTATTGACCTAGCGGGAGGGGGGGCAGATACGCAGTATTTT	CASSIDLAGGGADTQYF
TRBV5-3	TRBD2	TRBJ2-2	TGTGCCAGAAGCCACATGGGACTAGCGGGAGGAGACACCGGGGAGCTGTTTTTT	CARSHMGLAGGDTGELFF
TRBV30	TRBD1	TRBJ2-1	TGTGCCTGGAGTTTCCCGGGACAGGGGGGTCCCCTGAGCTCCTACAATGAGCAGTTCTTC	CAWSFPGQGGPLSSYNEQFF